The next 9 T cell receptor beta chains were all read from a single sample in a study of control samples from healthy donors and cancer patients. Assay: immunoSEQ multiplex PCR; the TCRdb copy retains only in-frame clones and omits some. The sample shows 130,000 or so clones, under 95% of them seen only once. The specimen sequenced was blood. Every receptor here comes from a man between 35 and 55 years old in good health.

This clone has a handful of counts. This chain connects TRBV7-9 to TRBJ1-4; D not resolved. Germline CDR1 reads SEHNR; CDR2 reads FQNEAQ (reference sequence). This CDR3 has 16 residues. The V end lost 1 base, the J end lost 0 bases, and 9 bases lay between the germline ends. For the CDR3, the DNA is TGTGCCAGCAGCTTAGTCGATGAACCAACTAATGAAAAACTGTTTTTT. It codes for CASSLVDEPTNEKLFF.

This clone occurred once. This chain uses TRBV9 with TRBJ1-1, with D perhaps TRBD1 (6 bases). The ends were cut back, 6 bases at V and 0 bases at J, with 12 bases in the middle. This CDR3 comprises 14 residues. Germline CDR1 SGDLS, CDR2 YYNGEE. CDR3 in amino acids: CASKGTPMNTEAFF. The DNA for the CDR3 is TGTGCCAGCAAAGGGACACCGATGAACACTGAAGCTTTCTTT.

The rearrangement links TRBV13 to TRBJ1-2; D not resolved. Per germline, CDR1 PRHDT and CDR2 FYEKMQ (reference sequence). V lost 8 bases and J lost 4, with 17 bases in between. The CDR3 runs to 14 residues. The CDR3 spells CASRWTDSSYGYTF. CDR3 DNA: TGTGCCAGCCGTTGGACGGACTCCTCCTATGGCTACACCTTC.

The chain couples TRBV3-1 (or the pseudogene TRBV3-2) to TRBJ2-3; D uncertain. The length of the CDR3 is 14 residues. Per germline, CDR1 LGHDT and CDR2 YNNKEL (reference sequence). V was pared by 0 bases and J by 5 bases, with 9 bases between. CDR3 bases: TGTGCCAGCAGCCAAGATTTTTTGGGAGATACGCAGTATTTT. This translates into CASSQDFLGDTQYF.

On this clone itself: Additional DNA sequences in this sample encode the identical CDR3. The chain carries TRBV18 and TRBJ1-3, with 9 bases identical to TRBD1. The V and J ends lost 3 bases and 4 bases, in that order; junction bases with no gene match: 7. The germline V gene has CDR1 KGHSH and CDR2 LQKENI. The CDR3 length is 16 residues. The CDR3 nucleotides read TGTGCCAGCTCACCTACTGTTGGACAGGGGGGAAACACCATATATTTT. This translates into CASSPTVGQGGNTIYF.

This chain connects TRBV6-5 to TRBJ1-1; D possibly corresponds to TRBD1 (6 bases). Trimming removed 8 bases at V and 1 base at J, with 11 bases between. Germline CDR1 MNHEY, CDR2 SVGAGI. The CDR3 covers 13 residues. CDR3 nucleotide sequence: TGTGCCAGCGGCAGACAGGAGAACACTGAAGCTTTCTTT. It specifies CASGRQENTEAFF.

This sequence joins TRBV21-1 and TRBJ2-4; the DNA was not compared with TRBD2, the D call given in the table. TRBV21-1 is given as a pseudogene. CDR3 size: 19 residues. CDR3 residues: CASTGSSGSSLLAKNIQYF. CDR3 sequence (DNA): TGTGCCAGCACGGGATCTAGCGGGAGCTCCCTTTTAGCCAAAAACATTCAGTACTTC.

The CDR3 protein is CASSLWQTGANVLTF. The CDR3 region has the DNA TGTGCCAGCAGCTTATGGCAGACTGGGGCCAACGTCCTGACTTTC. This rearrangement joins TRBV7-9 to TRBJ2-6; no definite D call. Trimming cost V 2 bases and J 2 bases, with 7 bases left between them. The germline V gene has CDR1 SEHNR and CDR2 FQNEAQ (reference sequence). The CDR3 spans 15 residues.

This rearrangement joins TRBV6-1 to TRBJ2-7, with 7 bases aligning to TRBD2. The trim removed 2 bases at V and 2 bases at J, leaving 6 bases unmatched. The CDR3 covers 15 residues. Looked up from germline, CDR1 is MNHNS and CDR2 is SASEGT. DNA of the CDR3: TGTGCCAGCAGTGAAACCCCTAGCGGTCCCTACGAGCAGTACTTC. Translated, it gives CASSETPSGPYEQYF.